Below are 24 T cell receptor beta chains sequenced from a single sample in a study of cytomegalovirus exposure and HLA in healthy donors. The PCR was carried out with 60 Vbeta primers and 13 Jbeta primers. Repertoires were generated with immunoSEQ multiplex PCR, while TCRdb's copy carries only in-frame clones and drops some. Counted here are 180,000 or so clones, approximately 67% occurring once; the ten biggest clones make up around 3%. Input material: PBMCs. These receptors were collected from a man aged 35-49 years in good health and CMV-seronegative.

A few counts support this clone. V usage is TRBV25-1 and J usage is TRBJ1-1; possible D gene TRBD1, 5 bases. Germline lookup yields CDR1 MGHDK and CDR2 SYGVNS. The ends were cut back, 3 bases at V and 6 bases at J, with 20 bases in the middle. This CDR3 is 16 amino acids long. CDR3 loop: CASSDPSDGGVAEAFF. In nucleotides, the CDR3 is TGTGCCAGCAGTGATCCTTCGGACGGAGGGGTGGCTGAAGCTTTCTTT.

The chain joins TRBV6-5 to TRBJ2-2; D might be TRBD1 (6 bases). Germline lookup yields CDR1 MNHEY and CDR2 SVGAGI. V was trimmed by 7 bases and J by 1 base, leaving 13 bases between them. The CDR3 length is 15 residues. In DNA form, the CDR3 reads TGTGCCAGCACCCCATTACAGGGGAACACCGGGGAGCTGTTTTTT. Residues: CASTPLQGNTGELFF.

Here the CDR3 reads CASSPTLVASLYNEQFF. CDR3 in DNA: TGTGCCAGCAGTCCCACCTTAGTTGCCTCCCTCTACAATGAGCAGTTCTTC. The chain combines TRBV27 with TRBJ2-1; D unresolved. The V end was cut by 5 bases, the J end by 3 bases, with 20 bases between. The CDR3 runs 17 residues. Germline assignment: CDR1 MNHEY and CDR2 SMNVEV (reference sequence).

This clone was seen more than once but under ten times. This CDR3 is also generated by other DNA sequences in the sample. The V and J genes are TRBV7-2 and TRBJ2-2; TRBD2 matches at 7 bases. The CDR3 runs 16 residues. V gave up 4 bases and J gave up 2 bases; unmatched junction bases: 7. The germline V gene has CDR1 SGHTA and CDR2 FQGNSA. CDR3 sequence reads: CASSSRSGRNTGELFF. CDR3 sequence (DNA): TGTGCCAGCAGCTCCCGTAGCGGGCGAAACACCGGGGAGCTGTTTTTT.

This clone was detected a few times. The V and J genes are TRBV7-8 and TRBJ2-5; D gene uncertain. The DNA end favors TRBJ2-7, so the J call may be wrong. This CDR3 contains 16 residues. Germline V gene sequence: CDR1 SGHVS, CDR2 FQNEAQ. CDR3 nucleotide sequence: TGTGCCAGCAGCCCGATACCGAATTTGAGCTCCTACGAGCAGTACTTC. It specifies CASSPIPNLSSYEQYF.

The J gene is TRBJ1-1, the V gene TRBV10-3, with 8 bases fitting TRBD1. Trimming removed 5 bases from V and 0 bases from J; junction bases left unmatched: 5. This CDR3 comprises 15 residues. From germline, CDR1 is ENHRY and CDR2 SYGVKD. CDR3 in amino acids: CAISHGTGLNTEAFF. In nucleotides, the CDR3 is TGTGCCATCAGTCACGGGACAGGCTTGAACACTGAAGCTTTCTTT.

J is TRBJ2-2 and V is TRBV5-1; possible D gene TRBD1, 6 bases. This CDR3 comprises 15 residues. V lost 4 bases and J 2 bases, leaving 12 bases between the germline ends. CDR1 is SGHRS, CDR2 YFSETQ, per germline. CDR3 sequence: CASSRRGGNTGELFF. The CDR3 coding sequence is TGCGCCAGCAGCCGAAGAGGGGGAAACACCGGGGAGCTGTTTTTT.

The chain joins TRBV29-1 to TRBJ2-7; D might be TRBD1 (6 bases). V dropped 7 bases and J dropped 0 bases, with 16 bases sitting between them. CDR1 SQVTM and CDR2 ANQGSEA come from the germline V gene. CDR3 length equals 14 residues. The CDR3 is CSALSGTFSYEQYF. The DNA of the CDR3 is TGCAGCGCCTTGTCCGGGACATTCTCCTACGAGCAGTACTTC.

This chain joins TRBV5-1 and TRBJ2-1; TRBD2 aligns across 8 bases. Trimming removed 1 base from V and 8 bases from J; junction bases left unmatched: 2. The CDR3 sequence is 13 residues long. Germline-derived CDR1 and CDR2 are SGHRS and YFSETQ. The CDR3 DNA reads as TGCGCCAGCAGCTTGCGGGAGGGGGATGAGCAGTTCTTC. Amino acid sequence: CASSLREGDEQFF. Drawing the rest from reference TRBV5-1 and TRBJ2-1, the complete variable domain is KAGVTQTPRYLIKTRGQQVTLSCSPISGHRSVSWYQQTPGQGLQFLFEYFSETQRNKGNFPGRFSGRQFSNSRSEMNVSTLELGDSALYLCASSLREGDEQFFGPGTRLTVL.

Comments on this clone: Other DNA sequences in this specimen translate into the identical CDR3. V and J are TRBV18 and TRBJ2-7; TRBD1 aligns across 9 bases. Germline V gene sequence: CDR1 KGHSH, CDR2 LQKENI. V lost 3 bases to trimming and J lost 4 bases; unmatched junction nucleotides: 4. The CDR3 contains 14 residues. CDR3 residues: CASSPSGQGYEQYF. The CDR3 coding sequence is TGTGCCAGCTCACCCTCGGGACAGGGTTACGAGCAGTACTTC.

The chain employs TRBV27 and TRBJ2-5, with D uncertain. This CDR3 spans 13 amino acids. From germline, CDR1 is MNHEY and CDR2 SMNVEV (reference sequence). V was pared by 4 bases and J by 0 bases, with 6 bases between. The CDR3 here is CASSSTNQETQYF. The CDR3, as DNA: TGTGCCAGCAGTTCTACGAACCAAGAGACCCAGTACTTC.

This clone has a count of ten or more. The V and J genes are TRBV5-6 and TRBJ2-1; 10 bases line up with TRBD2. The CDR3 loop spans 17 amino acids. The germline gives CDR1 SGHDT, CDR2 YYEEEE. V gave up 4 bases and J gave up 8 bases; unmatched junction bases: 15. The CDR3 is CASSPVSGRPSVYEQFF. In nucleotides, the CDR3 is TGTGCCAGCAGCCCCGTTAGCGGGAGGCCGAGCGTTTATGAGCAGTTCTTC.

The chain combines TRBV29-1 with TRBJ2-2; D may be TRBD1 (6 bases). Trimming took off 4 bases at V and 4 bases at J, with 13 bases between the two ends. CDR1 and CDR2 (germline): SQVTM, ANQGSEA. The CDR3 consists of 14 residues. The CDR3 DNA sequence: TGCAGCGTTGTTTGGCGAGGGGGCACCGGGGAGCTGTTTTTT. Residues: CSVVWRGGTGELFF.

V gene TRBV29-1 combines with J gene TRBJ2-4; TRBD1 agrees at 8 bases. This CDR3 contains 20 residues. J was trimmed by 1 base and V by 1 base; bases with no gene match: 18. Germline values: CDR1 SQVTM, CDR2 ANQGSEA. CDR3 region: CSVEVPRGRQGQRAKNIQYF. The CDR3 DNA reads as TGCAGCGTTGAAGTACCCCGGGGGCGACAGGGGCAGAGGGCCAAAAACATTCAGTACTTC.

The V and J genes are TRBV4-1 and TRBJ2-2; 7 nucleotides align to TRBD2. The trim removed 4 bases at V and 0 bases at J, leaving 5 bases unmatched. The CDR3 covers 16 residues. In germline, CDR1 is MGHRA, CDR2 YSYEKL. This chain's CDR3 is CASSPREGTNTGELFF. CDR3 DNA sequence: TGCGCCAGCAGCCCCAGGGAGGGGACGAACACCGGGGAGCTGTTTTTT.

This clone was counted a few times. The genes are TRBV6-6 and TRBJ1-6; the match to TRBD1 covers 7 bases. The germline V gene has CDR1 MNHNY and CDR2 SVGAGI (reference sequence). The length of the CDR3 is 10 residues. The CDR3 DNA sequence: TGTGCAGGGGGCGGTTCACCCCTCCACTTT. It is translated as CAGGGSPLHF.

Of note for this clone: One end of the junction does not line up with germline, which may come from a read error. The chain recombines TRBV5-1 with TRBJ2-7; unclear D gene. The CDR3 is 13 residues long. Germline CDR1 reads SGHRS; CDR2 reads YFSETQ. The CDR3 DNA reads TGCGCCAGCAGTTTGGACGGGTACTACGAGCAGTACTTC. Translating gives CASSLDGYYEQYF.

This clone was seen a handful of times. The chain employs TRBV5-1 and TRBJ1-1; no firm D call. The CDR3 has 15 amino acids. The V gene's germline CDR1 is SGHRS and CDR2 YFSETQ. V lost 0 bases and J 5 bases, leaving 14 bases between the germline ends. CDR3 sequence reads: CASSLDGWRMTEAFF. The CDR3 bases are TGCGCCAGCAGCTTGGATGGGTGGAGGATGACTGAAGCTTTCTTT.

The chain links TRBV6-6 to TRBJ2-5; 9 bases map to TRBD1. The length of the CDR3 is 14 residues. The junction had 6 bases not matched to a gene; V was cut back by 6 bases and J by 4 bases. Germline assignment: CDR1 MNHNY and CDR2 SVGAGI (reference sequence). This CDR3 reads CASRRQGGGETQYF. CDR3 DNA: TGTGCCAGCAGACGACAGGGGGGAGGAGAGACCCAGTACTTC.

This chain joins TRBV6-5 and TRBJ1-1; 7 bases are shared with TRBD1. Germline values: CDR1 MNHEY, CDR2 SVGAGI. The CDR3 has 14 residues. V lost 6 bases and J lost 7; bases outside the gene matches: 11. This CDR3 reads CASSIGGAGGEAFF. In DNA, the CDR3 is TGTGCCAGCAGCATCGGGGGCGCAGGGGGTGAAGCTTTCTTT.

The chain is built from TRBV27 and TRBJ2-2; tentatively, D is TRBD2 (5 bases). The CDR3 has 13 residues. V was clipped by 5 bases and J by 6 bases, with 10 bases between them. The V gene's germline CDR1 is MNHEY and CDR2 SMNVEV (reference sequence). DNA of the CDR3: TGTGCCAGCAGTCTGGGGAGCCCCGGGGAGCTGTTTTTT. It is translated as CASSLGSPGELFF.

The rearrangement joins TRBV18 to TRBJ2-4; 13 bases fit TRBD2. With 5 bases clipped from V and 9 bases from J, the junction kept 13 bases outside the gene matches. The length of the CDR3 is 17 residues. CDR1 and CDR2 (germline): KGHSH, LQKENI. The CDR3 DNA reads as TGTGCCAGCTCAGTAGAGGTACTAGCGGGAGGGCAAGCCATTCAGTACTTC. Its protein product is CASSVEVLAGGQAIQYF.

The rearrangement uses TRBV5-5 and TRBJ2-7; TRBD2 aligns across 8 bases. Germline V CDR1 and CDR2: SGHKS, YYEKEE (reference sequence). V lost 3 bases and J lost 4; bases outside the gene matches: 6. This CDR3 region has 14 residues. CDR3 protein: CASSSTSVAYEQYF. The CDR3 bases are TGTGCCAGCAGCTCGACTAGCGTCGCGTACGAGCAGTACTTC. The full variable domain, with the rest looked up from reference TRBV5-5 and TRBJ2-7, is DAGVTQSPTHLIKTRGQQVTLRCSPISGHKSVSWYQQVLGQGPQFIFQYYEKEERGRGNFPDRFSARQFPNYSSELNVNALLLGDSALYLCASSSTSVAYEQYFGPGTRLTVT.

Turning to this clone: The germline gene is not matched at one end of the junction; a read error may be the cause. Other DNA sequences from this sample encode an identical CDR3 as well. The J gene is TRBJ1-6, the V gene TRBV23-1; 7 bases fit TRBD1. TRBV23-1 is treated as an ORF (open reading frame) with a function not yet certain. This CDR3 is built from 18 residues. The CDR3 loop is CASSQEGTASSYNSPLHF. The CDR3 DNA is TGCGCCAGCAGTCAAGAAGGGACAGCCAGCTCCTATAATTCCCCCCTCCACTTT.